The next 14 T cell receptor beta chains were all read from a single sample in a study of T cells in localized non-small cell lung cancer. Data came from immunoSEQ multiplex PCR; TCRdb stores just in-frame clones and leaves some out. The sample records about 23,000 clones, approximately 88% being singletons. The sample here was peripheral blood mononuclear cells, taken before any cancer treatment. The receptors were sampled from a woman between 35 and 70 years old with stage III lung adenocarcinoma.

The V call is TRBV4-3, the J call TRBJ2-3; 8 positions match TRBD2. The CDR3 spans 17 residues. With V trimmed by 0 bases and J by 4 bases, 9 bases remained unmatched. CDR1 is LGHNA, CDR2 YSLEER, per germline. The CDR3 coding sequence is TGCGCCAGCAGCCAAGATGGTCCGGGGGGGCCCCCAGATACGCAGTATTTT. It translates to CASSQDGPGGPPDTQYF.

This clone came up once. DNA of the CDR3: TGCGCCAGCAGCCAAGACTACTCCTACAATGAGCAGTTCTTC. Translating gives CASSQDYSYNEQFF. The chain carries TRBV4-3 and TRBJ2-1; no clear D gene. The length of the CDR3 is 14 residues. V was shortened by 0 bases and J by 0 bases, with 3 bases between the two germline ends. Germline V lookup: CDR1 LGHNA, CDR2 YSLEER.

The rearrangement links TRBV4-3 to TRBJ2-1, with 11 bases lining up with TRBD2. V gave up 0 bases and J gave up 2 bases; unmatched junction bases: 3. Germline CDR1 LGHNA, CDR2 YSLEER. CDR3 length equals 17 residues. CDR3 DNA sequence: TGCGCCAGCAGCCAAGATAGGGGACTAGCGGCCTACAATGAGCAGTTCTTC. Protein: CASSQDRGLAAYNEQFF.

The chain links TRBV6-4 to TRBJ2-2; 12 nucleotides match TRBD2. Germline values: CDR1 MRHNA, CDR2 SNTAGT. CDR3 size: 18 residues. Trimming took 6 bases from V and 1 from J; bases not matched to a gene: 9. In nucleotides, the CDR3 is TGTGCCAGCAGCCTACTAGCGGGGGGATCCGGGAACACCGGGGAGCTGTTTTTT. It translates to CASSLLAGGSGNTGELFF.

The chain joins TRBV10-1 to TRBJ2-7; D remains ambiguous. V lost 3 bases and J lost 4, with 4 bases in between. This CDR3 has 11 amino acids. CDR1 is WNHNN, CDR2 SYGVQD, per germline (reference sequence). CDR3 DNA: TGCGCCAGCAGTGACCTGTACGAGCAGTACTTC. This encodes CASSDLYEQYF.

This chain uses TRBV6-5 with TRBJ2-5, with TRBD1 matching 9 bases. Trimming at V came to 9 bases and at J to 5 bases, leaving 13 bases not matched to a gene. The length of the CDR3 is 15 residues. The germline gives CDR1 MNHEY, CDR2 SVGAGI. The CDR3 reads CASDQGQGRVETQYF. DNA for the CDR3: TGTGCCAGTGACCAGGGACAGGGTCGGGTGGAGACCCAGTACTTC.

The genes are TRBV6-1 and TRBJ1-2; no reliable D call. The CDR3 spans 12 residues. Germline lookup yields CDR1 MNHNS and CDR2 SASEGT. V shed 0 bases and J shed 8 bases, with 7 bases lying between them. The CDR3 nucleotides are TGTGCCAGCAGTGAAGCTGGGGAGGGCTACACCTTC. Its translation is CASSEAGEGYTF.

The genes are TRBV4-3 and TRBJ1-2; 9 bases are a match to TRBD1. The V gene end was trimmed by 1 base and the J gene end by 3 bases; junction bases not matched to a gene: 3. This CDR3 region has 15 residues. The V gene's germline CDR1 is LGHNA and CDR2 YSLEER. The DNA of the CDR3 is TGCGCCAGCAGCCAAGGGGGGGACAGGGACTATGGCTACACCTTC. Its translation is CASSQGGDRDYGYTF.

This CDR3 is CASSPGQGANTEAFF. The CDR3 DNA reads TGTGCCAGCTCACCAGGACAGGGGGCGAACACTGAAGCTTTCTTT. V is TRBV18 and J is TRBJ1-1, with TRBD1 matching 11 bases. V was pared by 2 bases and J by 1 base, with 0 bases of the junction left unmatched. CDR3 length: 15 residues. Germline V lookup: CDR1 KGHSH, CDR2 LQKENI.

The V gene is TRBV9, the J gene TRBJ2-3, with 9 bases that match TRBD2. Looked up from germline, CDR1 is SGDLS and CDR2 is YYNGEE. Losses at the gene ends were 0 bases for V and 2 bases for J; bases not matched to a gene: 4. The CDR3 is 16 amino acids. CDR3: CASSVGGGAYTDTQYF. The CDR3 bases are TGTGCCAGCAGCGTAGGCGGGGGGGCTTACACAGATACGCAGTATTTT. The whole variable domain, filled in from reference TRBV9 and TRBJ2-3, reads DSGVTQTPKHLITATGQRVTLRCSPRSGDLSVYWYQQSLDQGLQFLIQYYNGEERAKGNILERFSAQQFPDLHSELNLSSLELGDSALYFCASSVGGGAYTDTQYFGPGTRLTVL.

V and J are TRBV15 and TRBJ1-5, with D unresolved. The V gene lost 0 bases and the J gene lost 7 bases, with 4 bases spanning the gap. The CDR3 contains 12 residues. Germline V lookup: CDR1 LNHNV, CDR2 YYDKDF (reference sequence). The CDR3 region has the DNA TGTGCCACCAGCAGAGATAACCAGCCCCAGCATTTT. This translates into CATSRDNQPQHF. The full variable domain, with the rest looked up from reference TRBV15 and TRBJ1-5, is DAMVIQNPRYQVTQFGKPVTLSCSQTLNHNVMYWYQQKSSQAPKLLFHYYDKDFNNEADTPDNFQSRRPNTSFCFLDIRSPGLGDTAMYLCATSRDNQPQHFGDGTRLSIL.

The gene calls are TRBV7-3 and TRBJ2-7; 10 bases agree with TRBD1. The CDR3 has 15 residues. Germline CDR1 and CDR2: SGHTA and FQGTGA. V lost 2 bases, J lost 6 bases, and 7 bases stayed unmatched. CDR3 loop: CASSLVGQGPSEQYF. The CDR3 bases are TGTGCCAGCAGCTTAGTGGGACAGGGGCCCTCCGAGCAGTACTTC.

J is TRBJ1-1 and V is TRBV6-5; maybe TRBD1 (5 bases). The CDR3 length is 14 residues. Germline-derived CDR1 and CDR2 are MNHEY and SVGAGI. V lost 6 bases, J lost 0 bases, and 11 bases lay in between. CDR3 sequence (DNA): TGTGCCAGCAGCTACAGGTACATGAACACTGAAGCTTTCTTT. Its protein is CASSYRYMNTEAFF.

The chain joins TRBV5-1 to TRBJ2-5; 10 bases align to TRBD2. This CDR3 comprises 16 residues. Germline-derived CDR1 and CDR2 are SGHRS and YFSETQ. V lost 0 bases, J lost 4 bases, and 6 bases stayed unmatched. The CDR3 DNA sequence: TGCGCCAGCAGCTTGGGTCCAGCGGGAGGGCCAGAGACCCAGTACTTC. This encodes CASSLGPAGGPETQYF.